The T cell receptor beta chain described here comes from a study of Graves' ophthalmopathy and Graves' hyperthyroidism. Study in general: The study drew peripheral blood at initial diagnosis, before any treatment.

Germline CDR1 is DFQATT and CDR2 is SNEGSKA (reference sequence). The CDR3 runs to 16 residues. The trim removed 2 bases at V and 3 bases at J, leaving 12 bases unmatched. Investigators amplified TCR beta CDR3 regions from RNA transcripts. The first round was an RT-PCR with HTBI primers, and the second round was a multiplex PCR. TCRdb re-called the multiplex PCR reads with MiXCR, one entry per CDR3 protein. The repertoire includes about 400,000 distinct CDR3 sequences, about 16% of them detected once, and roughly 1.6% sits in the top ten. Broader study findings: In separating ophthalmopathy from stable hyperthyroidism, a 13-signature model achieved about 90% sensitivity and 65% to 84% specificity. The blood repertoire also included most expanded thyroid clonotypes above 0.001 frequency.

This clonotype has at least ten counts. Its antigen is currently unknown. A duration under 3 months, NOSPECS ≥4, CAS ≥3 and moderate-to-severe activity characterized the donors with ophthalmopathy. The rearrangement links TRBV20-1 to TRBJ2-7; 8 nucleotides line up with TRBD2. This clonotype originated in a woman in her late teens or twenties with Graves' ophthalmopathy. Sample: peripheral blood. The chain's CDR3 is CSARNLGGGKIYEQYF. The CDR3 nucleotides are TGCAGTGCTAGAAATCTAGGCGGGGGGAAGATCTACGAGCAGTACTTC.